The rows below give T cell receptor beta chains drawn from one sample of a study of OX40 agonist ivuxolimab in advanced cancers. Produced via immunoSEQ multiplex PCR; TCRdb's table is partial and in-frame only. Seen here are fewer than 85,000 clones, over 75% observed once, and the top ten hold 0.5% to 0.6%. The sequencing here drew on CD4+ or CD8+ T cells sorted from blood, taken in a trial of the OX40 agonist ivuxolimab. The receptors were sampled from an adult with an advanced solid tumor such as melanoma, head and neck, liver or kidney cancer. The conserved cysteine and the conserved F or W are not part of the CDR3 here. Fields, in order: clone size, CDR3 length, J gene, V gene, CDR3 protein. Some rows have no size entry. The others give once, few or many, or a class for an expanded clone.

>few|12|TRBJ2-3|TRBV29-1
SVDPAAGVDTQY
>NA|13|TRBJ2-1|TRBV19
ASSIPGTGRNEQF
>NA|10|TRBJ2-7|TRBV6-1
ASTKQDSVQY
>NA|12|TRBJ2-2|TRBV11-3
ASSLALYTGELF
>NA|12|TRBJ1-5|TRBV27
ASSSGQGNQPQH
>NA|12|TRBJ2-3|TRBV5-5
ASSSLGGEDTQY
>few|12|TRBJ2-7|TRBV9
ASSTSGRVHEQY
>NA|11|TRBJ2-7|TRBV5-5
ASSFNDPGEQY
>NA|11|TRBJ2-2|TRBV5-8
ASSAIPGGELF
>NA|11|TRBJ2-1|TRBV5-4
ASSLGTSNEQF
>NA|12|TRBJ1-6|TRBV27
ASASGGNNSPLH
>NA|12|TRBJ2-2|TRBV28
ASTLGGYTGELF
>NA|12|TRBJ1-1|TRBV30
ACYNSRQNTEAF
>once|13|TRBJ1-1|TRBV5-1
ASSLVVGVDTEAF
>NA|10|TRBJ1-3|TRBV5-1
ASSLGQGPIY
>NA|13|TRBJ1-5|TRBV5-5
ASSKGTGGNQPQH
>NA|13|TRBJ2-2|TRBV5-1
ASSLGQGFTGELF
>NA|13|TRBJ1-1|TRBV13
ASSTIRGEATEAF
>once|12|TRBJ2-7|TRBV7-8
ASSHGQGEWGQY
>NA|12|TRBJ2-5|TRBV5-1
ASSLGGQRETQY
>NA|10|TRBJ2-7|TRBV7-2
ASSVPSYEQY
>NA|12|TRBJ1-4|TRBV5-6
ASSFGLSNEKLF
>NA|12|TRBJ2-3|TRBV18
ASSFDTVTDTQY
>NA|13|TRBJ2-7|TRBV27
ASSLKEQGTYEQY
>NA|13|TRBJ2-2|TRBV6-1
ASRTSGRNTGELF
>NA|14|TRBJ2-6|TRBV5-8
ASSGTSDSGANVLT
>few|15|TRBJ1-2|TRBV19
ASSIDGSQSSNYGYT
>NA|13|TRBJ1-4|TRBV5-4
ASSLDSPTNEKLF
>once|13|TRBJ2-3|TRBV5-4
ASSYSWDTGDTQY
>NA|10|TRBJ2-2|TRBV18
ASSNTPGELF
>NA|10|TRBJ1-2|TRBV28
ASTVSDYGYT
>once|11|TRBJ1-4|TRBV7-2
ASSPRAREKLF
>NA|13|TRBJ1-2|TRBV29-1
SVVRFGHELYGYT
>NA|17|TRBJ1-1|TRBV18
ASSPRTPLRDRGHTEAF
>NA|11|TRBJ2-3|TRBV4-1
ASSQDQGERQY
>NA|11|TRBJ1-2|TRBV28
ASSFSQLYGYT
>NA|14|TRBJ2-7|TRBV12-1
ASSFLASGNHNEQY
>NA|10|TRBJ2-2|TRBV29-1
SGGLNTGELF
>NA|11|TRBJ2-7|TRBV28
ASRPGQRHEQY
>NA|13|TRBJ1-1|TRBV7-9
ASSPPGGANTEAF
>NA|9|TRBJ2-5|TRBV19
ASSGQGGQY
>NA|12|TRBJ1-2|TRBV5-4
ASSLRQGFYGYT
>NA|12|TRBJ1-1|TRBV5-8
ASSSDNYHTEAF
>NA|12|TRBJ1-1|TRBV18
ASSGQQGNTEAF
>NA|13|TRBJ2-7|TRBV5-1
ASSLNTGSSYEQY
>once|13|TRBJ2-2|TRBV19
ATEQGWGGIGELF
>NA|13|TRBJ2-2|TRBV7-2
ASSLSSQNTGELF
>NA|12|TRBJ1-2|TRBV5-1
ASSPEGVIYGYT